The sequence of this T cell receptor (beta chain) was determined in a study of cytomegalovirus exposure and HLA in healthy donors. This CDR3 comprises 14 residues. V lost 3 bases and J 5 bases, leaving 11 bases between the germline ends. Germline CDR1 reads MGHRA; CDR2 reads YSYEKL. A multiplex PCR was run with 60 Vbeta primers and 13 Jbeta primers. Here immunoSEQ multiplex PCR was the method, and the copy in TCRdb shows in-frame clones only, minus some. The sample lists around 170,000 clones; less than 80% were seen once. As concerns this clone: Its antigen is not known.

Study-wide findings and caveats: Rarity characterized most TCR sequences, yet some public TCRs appeared in many donors.

The TCR sequence derives from a man aged 18 to 35 in good health and CMV-seronegative. The rearrangement links TRBV4-1 to TRBJ2-1; maybe TRBD2 (5 bases). Material: PBMCs. CDR3 bases: TGCGCCAGCAGCCAGCCGGGATTCCACAATGAGCAGTTCTTC. Its protein product is CASSQPGFHNEQFF.